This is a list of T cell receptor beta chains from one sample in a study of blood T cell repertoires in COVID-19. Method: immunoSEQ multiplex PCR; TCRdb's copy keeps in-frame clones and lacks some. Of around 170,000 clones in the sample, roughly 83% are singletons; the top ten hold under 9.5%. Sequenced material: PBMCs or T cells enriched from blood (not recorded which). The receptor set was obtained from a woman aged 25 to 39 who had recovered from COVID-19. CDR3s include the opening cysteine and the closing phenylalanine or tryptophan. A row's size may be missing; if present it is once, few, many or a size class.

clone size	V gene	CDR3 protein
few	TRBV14	CASSPRSKANTGELFF
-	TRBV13	CASSLTGAGELFF
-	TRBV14	CASSQDSPDYYPSTDTQYF
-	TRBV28	CASSLPGLASYNEQFF
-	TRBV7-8	CASSRLDIQYF
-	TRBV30	CAWKNPPGRGRTGELFF
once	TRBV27	CASRLAAGYTQYF
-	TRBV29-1	CSVLFSGRQETQYF
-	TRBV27	CACSPYSGANVLTF
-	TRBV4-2	CASSPGNPDQPQHF
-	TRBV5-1	CASSRELAGGYNEQFF
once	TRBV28	CASSFTPEQGAYNEQFF
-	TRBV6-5	CASSYTGAEQYF
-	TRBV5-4	CASSIGQTDYNEQFF
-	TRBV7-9	CASSNSGSTNTGELFF
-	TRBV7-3	CASSLQVNTEAFF
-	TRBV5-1	CASSVRGQHTNEKLFF
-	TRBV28	CASSSPSGGARETQYF
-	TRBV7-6	CASSLRFSDEQYF
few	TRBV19	CASSGQIQNQPQHF
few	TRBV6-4	CASSEAGGSYNEQFF
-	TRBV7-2	CASSLTALGQTFTGELFF
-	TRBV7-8	CASSLDQVPSSYNEQFF
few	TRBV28	CASQTSGTYEQYF
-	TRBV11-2	CASSPPSGRANEQFF
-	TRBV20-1	CSAREGGGQYF